This T cell receptor (beta chain) was sequenced during a study of T-cell memory formation after mild COVID-19. Study-wide background: TCR clusters largely stayed donor specific. Overall study findings and caveats: Unconfirmed was the SARS-CoV-2 specificity of second-wave clones that peaked on day 37. CD8+ contracting clones occupied EMRA, while CD4+ ones occupied mainly CM and EM.

Note on this clonotype: No antigen is known for it.

A 5'RACE reaction primed in the constant segment made cDNA libraries of TCR alpha and TCR beta, and these carried sample barcodes and UMIs. TCRdb re-called the 5' RACE reads with MiXCR, one entry per CDR3 protein. The sample includes about 190,000 distinct CDR3 sequences, approximately 16% seen only once; the top ten take 2% to 2.5%. The sequence was collected from an adult woman who had mild COVID-19 (a few samples of this study predate the infection). Cell type and time point are not known. Sequencing input: PBMCs or a T cell subset sorted from them (not recorded which).

The DNA of the CDR3 is TGTGCCATCAGTGCCCAGGCTATGAACACTGAAGCTTTCTTT. Its protein product is CAISAQAMNTEAFF. The genes are TRBV10-3 and TRBJ1-1; D gene uncertain. Trimming removed 4 bases at V and 0 bases at J, with 9 bases between. CDR1 and CDR2 (germline): ENHRY, SYGVKD. This CDR3 contains 14 residues.